Each of the 23 T cell receptor beta chains below was sequenced from the same sample in a study of shared T cell receptors in the human thymus. Produced via immunoSEQ multiplex PCR; TCRdb's table is partial and in-frame only. The table records 700,000 or so clones, approximately 85% of them present only once. These data were likewise used in another study, on human thymus T cells.

The sequenced sample was thymocytes. Every receptor here comes from a girl under three years old with a congenital heart defect.

The chain carries TRBV28 and TRBJ1-1; no clear D gene. V lost 5 bases, J lost 0 bases, and 7 bases lay in between. The V gene's germline CDR1 is MDHEN and CDR2 SYDVKM. This CDR3 has 13 amino acids. CDR3 sequence: CASSNSMNTEAFF. Written as DNA, the CDR3 is TGTGCCAGCAGTAACAGCATGAACACTGAAGCTTTCTTT.

V is TRBV28 and J is TRBJ1-2; TRBD1 might be the D (6 bases). The germline gives CDR1 MDHEN, CDR2 SYDVKM. This CDR3 is 15 amino acids long. The V gene lost 10 bases and the J gene lost 2 bases, with 20 bases spanning the gap. The CDR3 loop is CAILGGQGKNYGYTF. The CDR3 DNA follows: TGTGCCATTTTGGGGGGGCAGGGGAAGAACTATGGCTACACCTTC.

This chain's CDR3 is CASSWTGSIYGYTF. The DNA for the CDR3 is TGTGCCAGCAGCTGGACAGGGTCAATCTATGGCTACACCTTC. The chain couples TRBV7-2 to TRBJ1-2; 8 bases are a match to TRBD1. Germline loops: CDR1 SGHTA, CDR2 FQGNSA. The CDR3 length is 14 residues. The V gene end was trimmed by 4 bases and the J gene end by 4 bases; junction bases not matched to a gene: 5.

CDR3 in DNA: TGTGCCAGCAGCTTAGCTCGGATCGGGACACCGAACTATGGCTACACCTTC. The encoded protein is CASSLARIGTPNYGYTF. The chain carries TRBV11-2 and TRBJ1-2, with D maybe TRBD1 (6 bases). Germline V CDR1 and CDR2: SGHAT, FQNNGV. The V end lost 1 base, the J end lost 2 bases, and 17 bases lay between the germline ends. This CDR3 is built from 17 residues.

The chain couples TRBV27 to TRBJ1-6; perhaps TRBD1 as D (6 bases). From germline, CDR1 is MNHEY and CDR2 SMNVEV (reference sequence). The CDR3 contains 18 residues. V lost 2 bases, J lost 9 bases, and 23 bases lay in between. CDR3 coding DNA: TGTGCCAGCAGTTTAACCGGGACAAAGGGGATATTAAGTTCACCCCTCCACTTT. Protein sequence: CASSLTGTKGILSSPLHF.

The chain couples TRBV12-5 to TRBJ1-2; 8 nucleotides align to TRBD1. The CDR3 is 15 residues long. The V segment lost 0 bases and the J segment 4 bases; nucleotides outside the gene matches: 4. Germline CDR1 and CDR2: LGHNT and FRNRAP. The CDR3 DNA sequence: TGTGCTAGTGGTTTGGTCGGACAGGGCGTCTATGGCTACACCTTC. Translation gives CASGLVGQGVYGYTF. Full variable domain (remainder filled in from reference TRBV12-5 and TRBJ1-2): DARVTQTPRHKVTEMGQEVTMRCQPILGHNTVFWYRQTMMQGLELLAYFRNRAPLDDSGMPKDRFSAEMPDATLATLKIQPSEPRDSAVYFCASGLVGQGVYGYTFGSGTRLTVV.

This clone has only one observation. The rearrangement uses TRBV11-2 and TRBJ2-7, with a weak D call TRBD1 (6 bases). The CDR3 runs to 16 residues. Germline lookup yields CDR1 SGHAT and CDR2 FQNNGV. Between the trimmed V and J ends, which lost 0 bases and 2 bases, there was a span of 14 bases. The CDR3 loop is CASSLDHFGQTYEQYF. The CDR3 DNA follows: TGTGCCAGCAGCTTAGATCATTTCGGACAGACCTACGAGCAGTACTTC.

To note about this clone: Additional DNA sequences in this sample encode the identical CDR3. J is TRBJ2-5 and V is TRBV20-1; D not resolved. V lost 3 bases and J 3 bases, leaving 5 bases between the germline ends. The germline gives CDR1 DFQATT, CDR2 SNEGSKA (reference sequence). The CDR3 covers 11 residues. The CDR3 DNA sequence: TGCAGTGCTAGTGGAGAAGAGACCCAGTACTTC. This gives the protein CSASGEETQYF.

The chain recombines TRBV7-9 with TRBJ1-2; no definite D call. The CDR3 contains 15 residues. Trimming shortened V by 1 base and J by 2 bases, and 11 bases separated the two germline ends. The germline gives CDR1 SEHNR, CDR2 FQNEAQ (reference sequence). This CDR3 reads CASSLGSRSNYGYTF. CDR3 coding DNA: TGTGCCAGCAGCTTAGGAAGTCGGTCAAACTATGGCTACACCTTC.

The rearrangement joins TRBV5-5 to TRBJ1-4; the match to TRBD1 covers 8 bases. V shed 6 bases, J shed 4 bases, and the junction held 8 bases outside the gene matches. CDR3 length equals 15 residues. Germline V gives CDR1 SGHKS, CDR2 YYEKEE (reference sequence). CDR3 nucleotide sequence: TGTGCCAGCACCCCCGGGACAGGACTTAATGAAAAACTGTTTTTT. Residues: CASTPGTGLNEKLFF.

The genes are TRBV7-9 and TRBJ1-2, with D possibly being TRBD1 (5 bases). This CDR3 spans 12 amino acids. With 4 bases removed from V and 3 bases from J, the gap between germline ends came to 6 bases. Germline CDR1 reads SEHNR; CDR2 reads FQNEAQ (reference sequence). CDR3 bases: TGTGCCAGCAGCTCACAGGACTATGGCTACACCTTC. Its translation is CASSSQDYGYTF.

V usage is TRBV5-1 and J usage is TRBJ2-4, with TRBD2 matching 7 bases. J was trimmed by 9 bases and V by 4 bases; bases with no gene match: 10. Per germline, CDR1 SGHRS and CDR2 YFSETQ. This CDR3 is built from 14 residues. This CDR3 reads CASSPERDRGIQYF. The CDR3 region has the DNA TGCGCCAGCAGCCCCGAGCGGGACCGGGGCATTCAGTACTTC. Supplemented by reference TRBV5-1 and TRBJ2-4, the full variable domain reads KAGVTQTPRYLIKTRGQQVTLSCSPISGHRSVSWYQQTPGQGLQFLFEYFSETQRNKGNFPGRFSGRQFSNSRSEMNVSTLELGDSALYLCASSPERDRGIQYFGAGTRLSVL.

This rearrangement joins TRBV7-8 to TRBJ1-2; no reliable D call. V dropped 2 bases and J dropped 2 bases, with 9 bases sitting between them. CDR1 is SGHVS and CDR2 is FQNEAQ in the germline V gene. The CDR3 extends over 14 amino acids. The CDR3: CASSLQARNYGYTF. DNA of the CDR3: TGTGCCAGCAGCTTACAGGCCCGCAACTATGGCTACACCTTC. The full variable domain, its missing parts supplied by reference TRBV7-8 and TRBJ1-2, is GAGVSQSPRYKVAKRGQDVALRCDPISGHVSLFWYQQALGQGPEFLTYFQNEAQLDKSGLPSDRFFAERPEGSVSTLKIQRTQQEDSAVYLCASSLQARNYGYTFGSGTRLTVV.

The chain couples TRBV4-3 to TRBJ2-7; a possible D gene is TRBD1 (6 bases). V was clipped by 0 bases and J by 0 bases, with 27 bases between them. The germline V gene encodes CDR1 LGHNA and CDR2 YSLEER. This CDR3 has 21 residues. As DNA, the CDR3 is TGCGCCAGCAGCCAAGACGAATTGATTAGGACAGCTCCTGACGGCTCCTACGAGCAGTACTTC. Translation: CASSQDELIRTAPDGSYEQYF.

This chain connects TRBV9 to TRBJ2-1; the D is unclear. The CDR3 loop spans 18 amino acids. Germline CDR1 SGDLS, CDR2 YYNGEE. With 0 bases removed from V and 0 bases from J, the gap between germline ends came to 16 bases. CDR3 sequence: CASSVAPFAESSYNEQFF. CDR3 sequence (DNA): TGTGCCAGCAGCGTAGCCCCGTTCGCGGAGAGCTCCTACAATGAGCAGTTCTTC.

J is TRBJ2-2 and V is TRBV4-1, with D possibly TRBD1 on 6 matching bases. This CDR3 is 18 amino acids long. Germline V gene data show CDR1 as MGHRA and CDR2 as YSYEKL. Trimming shortened V by 1 base and J by 5 bases, and 20 bases separated the two germline ends. CDR3 nucleotide sequence: TGCGCCAGCAGCCAAGGACGAACAGGGTTACGGGGAACCGGGGAGCTGTTTTTT. Its protein is CASSQGRTGLRGTGELFF.

This chain links TRBV4-1 with TRBJ2-7; 12 bases match TRBD1. The V and J ends lost 0 bases and 4 bases, in that order; junction bases with no gene match: 4. Germline V gives CDR1 MGHRA, CDR2 YSYEKL. This CDR3 is 16 amino acids long. CDR3 DNA sequence: TGCGCCAGCAGCCAAGAGGGGACAGGGGGCAAGTACGAGCAGTACTTC. Translation gives CASSQEGTGGKYEQYF.

The chain combines TRBV18 with TRBJ2-1; maybe TRBD1 (6 bases). There are 15 residues in the CDR3. Trimming removed 6 bases at V and 0 bases at J, with 12 bases between. Germline V gene sequence: CDR1 KGHSH, CDR2 LQKENI. In DNA, the CDR3 is TGTGCCAGCTCTCACAGGGTGACCTCCTACAATGAGCAGTTCTTC. Its protein product is CASSHRVTSYNEQFF.

This chain links TRBV4-3 with TRBJ1-3; D ambiguous. Germline assignment: CDR1 LGHNA and CDR2 YSLEER. CDR3 length: 16 residues. The ends were cut back, 1 base at V and 0 bases at J, with 10 bases in the middle. CDR3 protein: CASSQVGQFSGNTIYF. Written as DNA, the CDR3 is TGCGCCAGCAGCCAAGTGGGCCAGTTCTCTGGAAACACCATATATTTT.

The chain uses TRBV19 and TRBJ1-6, with a possible D match to TRBD1 (5 bases). CDR3 length equals 17 residues. CDR1 is LNHDA, CDR2 SQIVND, per germline (reference sequence). The V and J ends lost 5 bases and 10 bases respectively, with 24 bases between them. The CDR3 bases are TGTGCCAGTAGTGTAAAACAGGTTAAGGCGGCTGGATCACCCCTCCACTTT. This gives the protein CASSVKQVKAAGSPLHF. Looking up the rest from reference TRBV19 and TRBJ1-6 gives the full variable domain: DGGITQSPKYLFRKEGQNVTLSCEQNLNHDAMYWYRQDPGQGLRLIYYSQIVNDFQKGDIAEGYSVSREKKESFPLTVTSAQKNPTAFYLCASSVKQVKAAGSPLHFGNGTRLTVT.

The chain combines TRBV6-1 with TRBJ1-5; unclear D gene. The length of the CDR3 is 15 residues. Trimming removed 5 bases from V and 1 base from J, with 12 bases in between. The germline V gene encodes CDR1 MNHNS and CDR2 SASEGT. The CDR3 DNA reads as TGTGCCAGCAGTAATACACGATCCAGCAATCAGCCCCAGCATTTT. It encodes CASSNTRSSNQPQHF.

The J gene is TRBJ1-3, the V gene TRBV5-8; D possibly corresponds to TRBD1 (5 bases). V was cut by 2 bases and J by 4 bases, with 13 bases left in between. The germline gives CDR1 SGHTS, CDR2 YDEGEE. The CDR3 has 15 residues. In DNA form, the CDR3 reads TGTGCCAGCAGCTTTCCACAGGTGCAGGGAAACACCATATATTTT. This codes for CASSFPQVQGNTIYF.

The genes are TRBV5-1 and TRBJ1-2, with TRBD1 matching over 9 bases. The CDR3 consists of 15 residues. The germline V gene encodes CDR1 SGHRS and CDR2 YFSETQ. J was trimmed by 0 bases and V by 7 bases; bases with no gene match: 7. The CDR3 region has the DNA TGCGCCAGCCGTTCGGACAGGGGAGCTAACTATGGCTACACCTTC. This encodes CASRSDRGANYGYTF.